These 10 T cell receptor beta chains were all obtained from the same sample, sequenced in a study of blood T cell repertoires in COVID-19. TCRdb's copy holds only in-frame clones and misses some; the assay was immunoSEQ multiplex PCR. The sample has about 64,000 clones, approximately 91% seen once. Specimen: peripheral blood. All receptors come from a man in his sixties or seventies with acute or convalescent COVID-19.

The V call is TRBV5-4, the J call TRBJ2-6; 9 bases are a match to TRBD1. V gave up 3 bases and J gave up 2 bases; unmatched junction bases: 0. The germline V gene has CDR1 SGHNT and CDR2 YYREEE (reference sequence). This CDR3 spans 15 amino acids. The CDR3 reads CASSWTGAGANVLTF. The CDR3 DNA sequence: TGTGCCAGCAGCTGGACAGGGGCTGGGGCCAACGTCCTGACTTTC. The entire variable domain, with the rest obtained from reference TRBV5-4 and TRBJ2-6, is as follows: ETGVTQSPTHLIKTRGQQVTLRCSSQSGHNTVSWYQQALGQGPQFIFQYYREEENGRGNFPPRFSGLQFPNYSSELNVNALELDDSALYLCASSWTGAGANVLTFGAGSRLTVL.

The CDR3 sequence: CASRTGNTEAFF. Written as DNA, the CDR3 is TGTGCCAGCAGGACAGGGAACACTGAAGCTTTCTTT. The chain couples TRBV12-3 or TRBV12-4 to TRBJ1-1, with a weak D call TRBD1 (6 bases). This CDR3 comprises 12 residues. Trimming took 6 bases from V and 1 from J, leaving 6 bases between them.

V usage is TRBV5-1 and J usage is TRBJ1-6, with D unclear. CDR1 and CDR2 from the germline V gene are SGHRS and YFSETQ. The CDR3 totals 14 residues. Trimming shortened V by 6 bases and J by 2 bases, and 9 bases separated the two germline ends. The CDR3 bases are TGCGCCAGCACCTTCGGGACCTATAATTCACCCCTCCACTTT. Its translation is CASTFGTYNSPLHF.

The rearrangement uses TRBV2 and TRBJ1-5; the D is unclear. CDR3 length: 14 residues. The V gene's germline CDR1 is SNHLY and CDR2 FYNNEI. The V and J ends lost 6 bases and 2 bases respectively, with 11 bases between them. The CDR3 bases are TGTGCCAGCAGGACTAACATACGCAATCAGCCCCAGCATTTT. Its translation is CASRTNIRNQPQHF. The full variable domain, with the rest looked up from reference TRBV2 and TRBJ1-5, is EPEVTQTPSHQVTQMGQEVILRCVPISNHLYFYWYRQILGQKVEFLVSFYNNEISEKSEIFDDQFSVERPDGSNFTLKIRSTKLEDSAMYFCASRTNIRNQPQHFGDGTRLSIL.

The V gene is TRBV18, the J gene TRBJ2-7, with 11 bases identical to TRBD1. From germline, CDR1 is KGHSH and CDR2 LQKENI. V lost 5 bases to trimming and J lost 8 bases; unmatched junction nucleotides: 8. The CDR3 has 14 amino acids. CDR3 sequence (DNA): TGTGCCAGCTCAGGGACAGGGGGTTCATCCCAGCAGTACTTC. Its protein product is CASSGTGGSSQQYF.

This chain links TRBV18 with TRBJ1-1; a weak D match, TRBD1 (5 bases). Trimming took off 3 bases at V and 1 base at J, with 12 bases between the two ends. From germline, CDR1 is KGHSH and CDR2 LQKENI. This CDR3 region has 15 residues. As DNA, the CDR3 is TGTGCCAGCTCACCGCTAATGGACAAGAACACTGAAGCTTTCTTT. Translated, it gives CASSPLMDKNTEAFF.

The chain is built from TRBV7-2 and TRBJ1-6, with a possible D match to TRBD1 (5 bases). CDR1 and CDR2 from the germline V gene are SGHTA and FQGNSA. Trimming left V 1 base short and J 10 bases short, with 20 bases between. This CDR3 contains 17 residues. CDR3 nucleotide sequence: TGTGCCAGCAGCTTAGGGGGCAGTTATATTAGCGGATCACCCCTCCACTTT. This codes for CASSLGGSYISGSPLHF.

The V gene is TRBV9, the J gene TRBJ1-1; 9 nucleotides align to TRBD1. The germline V gene has CDR1 SGDLS and CDR2 YYNGEE. The CDR3 is made up of 15 amino acids. After removal of 4 bases from V and 4 bases from J, the junction contained 8 bases not matched to a gene. The CDR3 DNA is TGTGCCAGCAGCTTCCTTACAGGGGGCGGCACTGAAGCTTTCTTT. Translated: CASSFLTGGGTEAFF.

This chain uses TRBV28 with TRBJ2-7; D unclear. The CDR3 has 12 residues. CDR1 and CDR2 (germline): MDHEN, SYDVKM. With 9 bases removed from V and 3 bases from J, the gap between germline ends came to 12 bases. As DNA, the CDR3 is TGTGCCAGTCTTAGAAGTAGCTACGAGCAGTACTTC. It specifies CASLRSSYEQYF.

This chain uses TRBV2 with TRBJ2-2; 7 nucleotides agree with TRBD1. The V segment lost 5 bases and the J segment 4 bases; nucleotides outside the gene matches: 19. The germline V gene has CDR1 SNHLY and CDR2 FYNNEI. The CDR3 runs 19 residues. The chain's CDR3 is CASSPLPGQPSGGTGELFF. The CDR3 DNA is TGTGCCAGCAGTCCTCTCCCGGGACAGCCGAGTGGAGGCACCGGGGAGCTGTTTTTT.